This record looks at one T cell receptor (beta chain) sequence and its context. The repertoire was sequenced with immunoSEQ multiplex PCR; TCRdb's copy has only in-frame clones and lacks some. The data show approximately 250,000 clones, 92% seen once. This specimen comes from a study of blood T cell repertoires in COVID-19. The CDR3 contains 14 residues. Looked up from germline, CDR1 is SEHNR and CDR2 is FQNEAQ (reference sequence). The junction had 1 base not matched to a gene; V was cut back by 3 bases and J by 1 base. The sample comprised peripheral blood. The chain recombines TRBV7-9 with TRBJ2-3; 7 nucleotides agree with TRBD1. The TCR was taken from a man between 25 and 39 years old with COVID-19, enrolled during active disease. CDR3 nucleotides: TGTGCCAGCAGCTTTGGACAGGGCACAGATACGCAGTATTTT. Protein sequence: CASSFGQGTDTQYF.